The entry that follows covers one T cell receptor (beta chain) sequence. This clone occurred a few times. Its antigen remains unidentified. Per-base quality was not reported, and no clone a single base away is much larger than it. From each donor, a single peripheral blood sample of about 110 mL on average was drawn into heparinised tubes. Using a panel that included CD45RO, CCR7, CD25, CD127, CD95 and CD27, naive, central memory, regulatory and stem cell-like memory CD4+ T cells were sorted on a BD FACSAria II. All sorted populations exceeded 98% purity. PBMCs were isolated right away by Lymphoprep density gradient centrifugation and were stained directly, without culture. To minimize batch effects, samples were stained and sorted in pairs, one healthy donor with one patient per experiment. The High Capacity cDNA Reverse Transcription Kit was used to reverse transcribe all of the isolated RNA, meaning that expressed TCRB transcripts were what got sequenced. Deep immunoSEQ sequencing was performed on naive, central memory and regulatory T cell samples, with an average of roughly 3.6 million total reads per sample. Sorted cells were lysed in RLT buffer and RNA was extracted with DNase-treated RNeasy Micro or Mini kits, depending on cell number. Each cell subset was processed separately to prevent cross-contamination, with patient and healthy donor samples processed together. TCRB sequences were amplified from cDNA with the immunoSEQ multiplex PCR, producing 87-bp fragments spanning the CDR3 region. Sequencing of the amplicons was done on the Illumina HiSeq platform. As for the authors' bioinformatics: Synthetic template baselines were used to correct PCR bias computationally, reads within Hamming distance 2 were collapsed together, and singletons that could not be merged were discarded. Reads were aligned to IMGT to assign V, D and J genes, CDR3 length, and insertions or deletions at six rearrangement sites. Within each subset, clonotype counts were normalized to sorted cell number, and only after that were true diversity and Gini coefficients computed with the tcR R package. The overlap coefficient, calculated on TCRB nucleotide sequences, was used to quantify repertoire sharing. TCRdb mirrors the immuneACCESS table, restricted to in-frame sequences. Some clones are absent from its copies; in checked studies, under half trace to an unresolved V gene, and the reason for the others is unknown. V, J and clone size are those of that table, while D and trimming were read from the DNA. This sample is represented by about 320,000 clones; 12% to 15% of them were singletons. Together, the top ten hold more than 6.5% of the sample.

The data originate from a study of beta chain features in type 1 diabetes (dated by TCRdb to the late 2010s). For the wider study: Mean age, gender distribution, total cell number and subset yield were not different between patients and healthy donors. A total of 85 million to 110 million sorted cells were examined across all samples, and RNA yield correlated strongly with the number of cells per subset. The study compared TCRB repertoires of sorted circulating CD4+ T cell subsets between recently diagnosed type 1 diabetes patients and matched healthy donors. Regulatory and stem cell-like memory subsets were isolated from only 8 patients and roughly eight healthy donors, whereas naive and central memory subsets came from all 30 or so donors.

General study outcomes and caveats: PCR may preferentially amplify shorter templates, but because patient and control samples were amplified and corrected together, any resulting skew would affect both groups equally. HLA sub-analyses involved small numbers of individuals, so any influence of HLA type on TCRB rearrangement remained unresolved. In all four CD4+ subsets, TCRB CDR3 length was moderately but significantly shorter in type 1 diabetes patients. Sequencing cDNA rather than genomic DNA could over-represent highly expressing activated cells, although activation and CD3 levels did not differ between groups. At VDJ recombination sites, patients with type 1 diabetes made fewer insertions and deleted more nucleotides, a pattern implying thymic rearrangement abnormalities. Naive, central memory and regulatory TCRB repertoires appeared more similar among patients than among healthy donors.

V is clipped by 0 bases and J by 9 bases, and the sequence between their germline boundaries is 3 bases long. The CDR3 sequence holds 11 residues, the cysteine and phenylalanine included. Just CDR3 DNA is preserved here, 33 bases in frame from base 1. The germline V gene (reference sequence) supplies CDR1 SGHAT and CDR2 FQDESV. The source material was central memory CD4+ T cells from blood. The chain is made from TRBV11-1 and TRBJ2-1; the D gene assignment is ambiguous. The clonotype originates from a man aged 25 to 45 in good health. The nucleotide sequence is TGTGCCAGCAGCTTAGCAGGTGAGCAGTTCTTC. This translates into CASSLAGEQFF.